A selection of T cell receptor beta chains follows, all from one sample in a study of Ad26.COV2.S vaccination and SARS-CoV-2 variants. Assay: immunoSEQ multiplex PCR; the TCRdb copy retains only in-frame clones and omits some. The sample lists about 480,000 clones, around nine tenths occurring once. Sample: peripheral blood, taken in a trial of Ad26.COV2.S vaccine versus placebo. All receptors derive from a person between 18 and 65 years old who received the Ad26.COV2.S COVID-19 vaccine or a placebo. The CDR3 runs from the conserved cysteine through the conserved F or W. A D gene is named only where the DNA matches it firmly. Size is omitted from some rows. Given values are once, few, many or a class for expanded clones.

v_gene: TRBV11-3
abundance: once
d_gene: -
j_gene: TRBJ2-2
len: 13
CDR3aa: CASSRRGTGELFF

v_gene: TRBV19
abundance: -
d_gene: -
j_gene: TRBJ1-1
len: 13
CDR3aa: CASSMELRTEAFF

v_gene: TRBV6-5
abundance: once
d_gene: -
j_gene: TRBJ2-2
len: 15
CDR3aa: CASSRGPGSTGELFF

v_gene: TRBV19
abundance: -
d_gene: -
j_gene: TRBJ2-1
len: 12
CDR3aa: CASSMIAAVQFF

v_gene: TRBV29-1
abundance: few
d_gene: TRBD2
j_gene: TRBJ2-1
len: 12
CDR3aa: CSASSGYNEQFF

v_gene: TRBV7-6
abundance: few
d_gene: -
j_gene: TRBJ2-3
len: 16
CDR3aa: CASSLLSAAPEDTQYF

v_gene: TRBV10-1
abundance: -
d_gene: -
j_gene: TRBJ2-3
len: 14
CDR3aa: CASSVHPSTDTQYF

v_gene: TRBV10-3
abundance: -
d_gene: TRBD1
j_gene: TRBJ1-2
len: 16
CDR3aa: CAISKPTGGGTGGYTF

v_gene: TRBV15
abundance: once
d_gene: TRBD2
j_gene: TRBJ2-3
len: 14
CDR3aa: CATSGLAGTDTQYF

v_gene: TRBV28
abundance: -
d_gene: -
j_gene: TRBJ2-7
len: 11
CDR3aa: CASSFLYEQYF

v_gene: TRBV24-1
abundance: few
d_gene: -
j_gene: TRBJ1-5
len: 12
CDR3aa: CATSDLHQPQHF

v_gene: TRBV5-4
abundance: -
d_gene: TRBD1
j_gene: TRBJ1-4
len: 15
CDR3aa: CASSARDRPNEKLFF

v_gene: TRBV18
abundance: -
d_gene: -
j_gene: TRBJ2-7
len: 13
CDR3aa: CASSPGATYEQYF

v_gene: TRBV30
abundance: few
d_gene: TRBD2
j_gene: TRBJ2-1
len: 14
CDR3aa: CAWTSGWSYNEQFF

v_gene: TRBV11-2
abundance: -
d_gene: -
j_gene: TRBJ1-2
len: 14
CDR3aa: CASSLDQGRDGYTF

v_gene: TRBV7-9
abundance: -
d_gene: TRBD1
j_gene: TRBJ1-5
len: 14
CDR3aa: CASSWDSSNQPQHF

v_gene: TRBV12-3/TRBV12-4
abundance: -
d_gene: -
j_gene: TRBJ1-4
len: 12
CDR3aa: CASSPPREKLFF

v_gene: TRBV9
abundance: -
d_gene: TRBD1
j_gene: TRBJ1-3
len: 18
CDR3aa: CASSATGGTGSSGNTIYF

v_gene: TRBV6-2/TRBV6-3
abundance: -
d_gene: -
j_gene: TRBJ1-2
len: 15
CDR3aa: CASSYFPQAPRGYTF

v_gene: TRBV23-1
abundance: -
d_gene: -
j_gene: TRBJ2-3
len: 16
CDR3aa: CASSQKQDPGTDTQYF

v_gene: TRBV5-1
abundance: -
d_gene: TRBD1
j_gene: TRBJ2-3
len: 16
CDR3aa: CASSWDETGDYDTQYF

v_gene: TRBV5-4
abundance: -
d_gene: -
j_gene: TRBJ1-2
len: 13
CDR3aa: CASSWVEGGGYTF

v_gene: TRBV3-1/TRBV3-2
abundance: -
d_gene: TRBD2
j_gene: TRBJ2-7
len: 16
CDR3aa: CASSQGPSGPMYEQYF

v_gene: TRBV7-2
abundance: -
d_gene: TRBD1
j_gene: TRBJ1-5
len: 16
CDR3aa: CASSLGVTGGSQPQHF

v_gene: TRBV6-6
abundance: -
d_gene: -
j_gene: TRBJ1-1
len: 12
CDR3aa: CASSQGNTEAFF

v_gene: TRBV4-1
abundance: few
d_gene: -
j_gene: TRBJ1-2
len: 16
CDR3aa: CASSQVRGQNNYGYTF

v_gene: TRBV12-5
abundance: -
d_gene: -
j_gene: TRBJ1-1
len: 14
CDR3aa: CASAPSGGNTEAFF

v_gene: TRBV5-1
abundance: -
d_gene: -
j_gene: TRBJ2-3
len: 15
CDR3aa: CASSSFWASTDTQYF

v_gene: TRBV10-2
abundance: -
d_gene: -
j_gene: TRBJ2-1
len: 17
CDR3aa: CASSALGTFGVYNEQFF

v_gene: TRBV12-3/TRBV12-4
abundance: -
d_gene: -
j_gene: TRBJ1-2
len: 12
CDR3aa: CASSFDGYGYTF

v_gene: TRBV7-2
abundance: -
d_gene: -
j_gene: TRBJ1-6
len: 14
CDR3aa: CASSVGRGNSPLHF

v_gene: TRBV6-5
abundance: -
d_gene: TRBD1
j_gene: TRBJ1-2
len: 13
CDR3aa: CASSRAGGQGYTF

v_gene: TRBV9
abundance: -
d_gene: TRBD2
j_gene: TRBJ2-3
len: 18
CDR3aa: CASSRGAGEALGTDTQYF

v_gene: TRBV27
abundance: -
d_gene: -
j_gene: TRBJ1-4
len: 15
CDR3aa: CASSLGAGVREKLFF

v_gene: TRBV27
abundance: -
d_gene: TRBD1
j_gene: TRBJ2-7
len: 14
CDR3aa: CASSFEGQGLVGDF

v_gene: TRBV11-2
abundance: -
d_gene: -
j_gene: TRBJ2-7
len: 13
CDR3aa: CASSLISGAEQYF

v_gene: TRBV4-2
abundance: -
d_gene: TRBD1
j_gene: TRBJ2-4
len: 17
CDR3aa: CASSQPQGVGAKNIQYF

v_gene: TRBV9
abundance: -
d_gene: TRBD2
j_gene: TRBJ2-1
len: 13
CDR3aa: CASSLGLAHEQFF

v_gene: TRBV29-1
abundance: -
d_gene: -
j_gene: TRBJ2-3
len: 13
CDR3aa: CSVKVPGTDTQYF

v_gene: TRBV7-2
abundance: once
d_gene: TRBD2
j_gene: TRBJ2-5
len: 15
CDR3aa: CASSPPSGRLETQYF

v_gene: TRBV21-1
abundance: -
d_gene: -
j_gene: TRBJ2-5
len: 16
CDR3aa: CASSKGTRPCSETQYF

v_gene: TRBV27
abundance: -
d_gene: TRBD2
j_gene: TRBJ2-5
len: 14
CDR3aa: CATGTSGRWETQYF

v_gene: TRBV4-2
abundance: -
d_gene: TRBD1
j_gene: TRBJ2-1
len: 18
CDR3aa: CASSLGQGGEILYNEQFF

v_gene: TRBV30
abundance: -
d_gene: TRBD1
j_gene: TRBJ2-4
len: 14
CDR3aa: CAWSGQGSKNIQYF

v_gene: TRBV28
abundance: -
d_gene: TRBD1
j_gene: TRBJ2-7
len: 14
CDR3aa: CASRPGQGVYEQYF

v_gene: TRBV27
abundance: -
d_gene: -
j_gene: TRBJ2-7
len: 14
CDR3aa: CASSFGTSRSRVYF

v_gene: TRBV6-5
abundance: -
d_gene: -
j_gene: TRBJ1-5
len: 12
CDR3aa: CASTKDAEPQHF

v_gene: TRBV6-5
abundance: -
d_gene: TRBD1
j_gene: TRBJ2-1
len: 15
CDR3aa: CASSQQGLLINEQFF

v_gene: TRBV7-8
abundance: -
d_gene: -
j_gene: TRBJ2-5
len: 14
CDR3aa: CASSQRQVWETQYF

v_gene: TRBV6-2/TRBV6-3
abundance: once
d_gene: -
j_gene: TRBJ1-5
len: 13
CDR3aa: CASSYSENQPQHF

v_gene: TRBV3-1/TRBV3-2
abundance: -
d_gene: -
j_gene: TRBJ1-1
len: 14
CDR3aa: CASSHPRANTEAFF